This TCR beta chain was identified in a study of blood T cell repertoires in COVID-19. Sequencing used immunoSEQ multiplex PCR; TCRdb keeps in-frame clones, though not all of them. The repertoire holds tens of thousands of clones, with around 89% as singletons. The junction had 5 bases not matched to a gene; V was cut back by 6 bases and J by 3 bases. From germline, CDR1 is GTSNPN and CDR2 SVGIG (reference sequence). The CDR3 loop spans 13 amino acids. Sequenced input: peripheral blood. This chain uses TRBV30 with TRBJ1-5; 7 nucleotides align to TRBD1. The clonotype was recovered from a man in his sixties with acute or convalescent COVID-19. The CDR3 nucleotides read TGTGCCTGCTCGGGACAGATCAATCAGCCCCAGCATTTT. This sequence encodes CACSGQINQPQHF. The whole variable domain, filled in from reference TRBV30 and TRBJ1-5, reads SQTIHQWPATLVQPVGSPLSLECTVEGTSNPNLYWYRQAAGRGLQLLFYSVGIGQISSEVPQNLSASRPQDRQFILSSKKLLLSDSGFYLCACSGQINQPQHFGDGTRLSIL.